Listed below are T cell receptor beta chains from one sample, sequenced in a study of OX40 agonist ivuxolimab in advanced cancers. Libraries were prepared by immunoSEQ multiplex PCR; TCRdb keeps only in-frame clonotypes and omits some of them. Among approximately 60,000 clones listed, around 87% were seen once. Material: CD4+ or CD8+ T cells sorted from blood, obtained in a trial of the OX40 agonist ivuxolimab. Every receptor here comes from an adult with an advanced solid tumor such as melanoma, head and neck, liver or kidney cancer. Each CDR3 is given with its conserved first and last residue. The D gene is left open where the match is weak. Part of the rows lack a size; the others show once, few, many or a class for expanded clones.

v_call: TRBV10-1
j_call: TRBJ2-2
d_call: .
clone_size: .
cdr3_nt: TGCGCCAGCAGTAACGACGGTAGCGCCGGGGAGCTGTTTTTT
cdr3_aa: CASSNDGSAGELFF

v_call: TRBV7-8
j_call: TRBJ1-6
d_call: TRBD1
clone_size: .
cdr3_nt: TGTGCCAGCAGATTCGAGACAGGGTTCAATTCACCCCTCCACTTT
cdr3_aa: CASRFETGFNSPLHF

v_call: TRBV19
j_call: TRBJ1-1
d_call: .
clone_size: .
cdr3_nt: TGTGCCAGTAGTATAGTGGGGGGGACCACTGAAGCTTTCTTT
cdr3_aa: CASSIVGGTTEAFF

v_call: TRBV29-1
j_call: TRBJ1-1
d_call: .
clone_size: .
cdr3_nt: TGCAGCGTTGATTGGAGCGGGGGCACTGAAGCTTTCTTT
cdr3_aa: CSVDWSGGTEAFF

v_call: TRBV5-1
j_call: TRBJ1-4
d_call: .
clone_size: .
cdr3_nt: TGCGCCAGCAGCTTGGTTGACCAGCCGGGGGAAAAACTGTTTTTT
cdr3_aa: CASSLVDQPGEKLFF

v_call: TRBV2
j_call: TRBJ1-1
d_call: .
clone_size: .
cdr3_nt: TGTGCCAGCAGCCCCAGGAGGGACACTGAAGCTTTCTTT
cdr3_aa: CASSPRRDTEAFF

v_call: TRBV6-1
j_call: TRBJ2-2
d_call: .
clone_size: .
cdr3_nt: TGTGCCAGCCGGACGGTCCTCGGGGAGCTGTTTTTT
cdr3_aa: CASRTVLGELFF

v_call: TRBV11-1
j_call: TRBJ2-7
d_call: TRBD2
clone_size: .
cdr3_nt: TGTGCCAGCAGCGCCCCGGGACACCTCGGACTAGCGGGAGAGAAGCAGTACTTC
cdr3_aa: CASSAPGHLGLAGEKQYF

v_call: TRBV19
j_call: TRBJ2-1
d_call: .
clone_size: .
cdr3_nt: TGTGCCAGTAGTATGGGCCCGGCCTACAATGAGCAGTTCTTC
cdr3_aa: CASSMGPAYNEQFF

v_call: TRBV6-5
j_call: TRBJ2-2
d_call: .
clone_size: .
cdr3_nt: TGTGCCAGCAGGGGGGGTGGGGGCACCGGGGAGCTGTTTTTT
cdr3_aa: CASRGGGGTGELFF

v_call: TRBV5-6
j_call: TRBJ2-7
d_call: TRBD2
clone_size: .
cdr3_nt: TGTGCCAGCAGGCCTACTAGCGGGGGACGACGGCAGTACTTC
cdr3_aa: CASRPTSGGRRQYF

v_call: TRBV6-6
j_call: TRBJ1-6
d_call: .
clone_size: .
cdr3_nt: TGTGCCAGCAGGTCGACTCACGGGGGGTATAATTCACCCCTCCACTTT
cdr3_aa: CASRSTHGGYNSPLHF

v_call: TRBV5-4
j_call: TRBJ2-7
d_call: .
clone_size: .
cdr3_nt: TGTGCCAGCAGCTTGGAGGTCAAGGACGAGCAGTACTTC
cdr3_aa: CASSLEVKDEQYF

v_call: TRBV6-5
j_call: TRBJ1-2
d_call: TRBD1
clone_size: .
cdr3_nt: TGTGCCAGCAGTTACCGGGACAGGGACCATGGCTACACCTTC
cdr3_aa: CASSYRDRDHGYTF

v_call: TRBV13
j_call: TRBJ2-2
d_call: TRBD2
clone_size: .
cdr3_nt: TGTGCCAGCAGCTTAGGCCCGGCGGGGGCCGGGGAGCTGTTTTTT
cdr3_aa: CASSLGPAGAGELFF

v_call: TRBV7-9
j_call: TRBJ1-5
d_call: .
clone_size: .
cdr3_nt: TGTGCCAGCAGCTTAGGACATAGCAATCAGCCCCAGCATTTT
cdr3_aa: CASSLGHSNQPQHF

v_call: TRBV5-6
j_call: TRBJ2-6
d_call: .
clone_size: .
cdr3_nt: TGTGCCAGCAGCTCCAGGGGCTCTGGGGCCAACGTCCTGACTTTC
cdr3_aa: CASSSRGSGANVLTF

v_call: TRBV5-1
j_call: TRBJ2-3
d_call: TRBD2
clone_size: .
cdr3_nt: TGCGCCAGCAGCGGCCTAGCGGGAACTTTGTTGAGCACAGATACGCAGTATTTT
cdr3_aa: CASSGLAGTLLSTDTQYF

v_call: TRBV4-1
j_call: TRBJ2-1
d_call: TRBD1
clone_size: .
cdr3_nt: TGCGCCAGCAGCCAAGGACAGGGATCCCACAATGAGCAGTTCTTC
cdr3_aa: CASSQGQGSHNEQFF

v_call: TRBV19
j_call: TRBJ2-1
d_call: TRBD2
clone_size: .
cdr3_nt: TGTGCCAGTAGTATCCCCGGGACTAGCGGGAGGGATGAGCAGTTCTTC
cdr3_aa: CASSIPGTSGRDEQFF

v_call: TRBV29-1
j_call: TRBJ2-1
d_call: .
clone_size: .
cdr3_nt: TGCAGCGTTACTCGAGAGTGGTATGAGCAGTTCTTC
cdr3_aa: CSVTREWYEQFF

v_call: TRBV6-1
j_call: TRBJ2-7
d_call: .
clone_size: few
cdr3_nt: TGTGCCAGCAGTGAAGCGCGGCCGGGCGGTAGAGAGCAGTACTTC
cdr3_aa: CASSEARPGGREQYF

v_call: TRBV19
j_call: TRBJ2-3
d_call: TRBD2
clone_size: .
cdr3_nt: TGTGCCAGTACCTCTAGCGGGGGAACCACAGATACGCAGTATTTT
cdr3_aa: CASTSSGGTTDTQYF

v_call: TRBV27
j_call: TRBJ2-1
d_call: .
clone_size: .
cdr3_nt: TGTGCCAGCAGCCGCCGAGACTCTAATGAGCAGTTCTTC
cdr3_aa: CASSRRDSNEQFF

v_call: TRBV5-5
j_call: TRBJ2-5
d_call: .
clone_size: .
cdr3_nt: TGTGCCAGCAGCTTGGGCCGGGGGAACCAAGAGACCCAGTACTTC
cdr3_aa: CASSLGRGNQETQYF